The 27 T cell receptor beta chains given below trace back to one sample, sequenced in a study of T-cell reconstitution after alpha-beta-depleted transplantation in children. The authors prepared the TCRbeta library with unique molecular identifiers. TCRdb processed the PCR reads anew with MiXCR; each CDR3 protein has one entry. The sample includes around 580,000 distinct CDR3 sequences, 20% to 30% of them seen just once. This sample comprised PBMCs, obtained before TCRalphabeta/CD19-depleted stem cell transplant. These receptors all come from a boy less than two years old with Wiskott-Aldrich syndrome, due to receive a stem cell transplant.

V and J are TRBV6-1 and TRBJ2-7; 8 bases fit TRBD2. The CDR3 runs to 15 residues. Germline CDR1 MNHNS, CDR2 SASEGT. V was clipped by 6 bases and J by 3 bases; unmatched bases: 10. CDR3 residues: CASSRAGVTFYEQYF. CDR3 DNA sequence: TGTGCCAGCAGCAGAGCGGGAGTGACCTTCTACGAGCAGTACTTC.

This clonotype has a handful of counts. This chain joins TRBV12-5 and TRBJ1-5; 9 bases align to TRBD1. The J segment lost 7 bases and the V segment lost 5 bases, leaving 15 bases of the junction unmatched. The CDR3 totals 17 residues. From germline, CDR1 is LGHNT and CDR2 FRNRAP. The CDR3 region is CASGPGTGNGRGQPQHF. CDR3 bases: TGTGCTAGTGGTCCCGGGACAGGGAACGGTAGGGGACAGCCCCAGCATTTT.

This clonotype was counted only a few times. The rearrangement links TRBV10-3 to TRBJ2-7; 9 bases line up with TRBD2. CDR1 is ENHRY and CDR2 is SYGVKD in the germline V gene. The trim removed 11 bases at V and 1 base at J, leaving 18 bases unmatched. The CDR3 has 17 amino acids. The CDR3 coding sequence is TGTGCCCCTACGGAGGCGGGAGGGCTCCCAGCATCCTACGAGCAGTACTTC. Residues: CAPTEAGGLPASYEQYF.

The chain recombines TRBV11-2 with TRBJ2-3; D is unresolved. The V end lost 5 bases, the J end lost 4 bases, and 10 bases lay between the germline ends. Germline V gene sequence: CDR1 SGHAT, CDR2 FQNNGV. The CDR3 is 13 residues long. The CDR3 is CASSREEPDTQYF. The CDR3 nucleotides are TGTGCCAGCAGCCGCGAGGAGCCAGATACGCAGTATTTT. Using reference TRBV11-2 and TRBJ2-3 for the parts outside the CDR3, the full variable domain is EAGVAQSPRYKIIEKRQSVAFWCNPISGHATLYWYQQILGQGPKLLIQFQNNGVVDDSQLPKDRFSAERLKGVDSTLKIQPAKLEDSAVYLCASSREEPDTQYFGPGTRLTVL.

This clonotype was seen more than once but under ten times. This sequence joins TRBV12-3 or TRBV12-4 and TRBJ2-7; D is ambiguous. V was shortened by 5 bases and J by 6 bases, with 14 bases between the two germline ends. This CDR3 spans 13 amino acids. CDR3 nucleotide sequence: TGTGCCAGCAGTCTCCTTCAGGACGGCGAGCAGTACTTC. Its protein is CASSLLQDGEQYF.

The V and J genes are TRBV7-6 and TRBJ2-7, with TRBD1 matching over 9 bases. The germline V gene has CDR1 SGHVS and CDR2 FNYEAQ. The junction had 8 bases not matched to a gene; V was cut back by 0 bases and J by 2 bases. The CDR3 contains 17 residues. The CDR3 here is CASSLAGGDRATYEQYF. CDR3 bases: TGTGCCAGCAGCTTAGCGGGGGGGGACAGGGCTACCTACGAGCAGTACTTC.

The V and J genes are TRBV7-2 and TRBJ2-5; a possible D gene is TRBD1 (5 bases). Germline loops: CDR1 SGHTA, CDR2 FQGNSA. This CDR3 is built from 15 residues. Trimming took 4 bases from V and 5 from J, leaving 17 bases between them. CDR3 sequence: CASSSSNRGLETQYF. The CDR3 bases are TGTGCCAGCAGCTCCTCTAATAGGGGTCTTGAGACCCAGTACTTC.

This clonotype was recorded a few times. The chain links TRBV5-1 to TRBJ2-2, with 7 nucleotides matching TRBD1. CDR1 and CDR2 (germline): SGHRS, YFSETQ. The CDR3 spans 14 residues. With V trimmed by 9 bases and J by 4 bases, 9 bases remained unmatched. The CDR3 loop is CATQGGQLTGELFF. In DNA form, the CDR3 reads TGCGCCACCCAAGGGGGACAGCTCACCGGGGAGCTGTTTTTT.

Details on this clonotype: Its ends do not fully match the called genes, so a read error is possible. The chain is built from TRBV27 and TRBJ1-5; D call uncertain. The V gene's germline CDR1 is MNHEY and CDR2 SMNVEV (reference sequence). CDR3 length: 14 residues. The CDR3 loop reads CASNLSLSNQPQHF. The CDR3 nucleotides are TGTGCCAGCAATTTATCCCTTAGCAATCAGCCCCAGCATTTT.

This clonotype has a handful of counts. The chain employs TRBV3-1 and TRBJ1-6, with 7 nucleotides matching TRBD1. CDR1 and CDR2 (germline): LGHDT, YNNKEL (reference sequence). V gave up 2 bases and J gave up 9 bases; unmatched junction bases: 10. The CDR3 contains 16 residues. The CDR3 sequence is CASSQPQPTGSSPLHF. CDR3 in DNA: TGTGCCAGCAGCCAACCCCAGCCGACAGGGAGTTCACCCCTCCACTTT.

This clonotype has just a few counts. V gene TRBV19 combines with J gene TRBJ2-4; D is unresolved. This CDR3 has 13 residues. V was cut by 5 bases and J by 12 bases, with 17 bases left in between. Germline loops: CDR1 LNHDA, CDR2 SQIVND (reference sequence). The CDR3 sequence: CASSLSALRYQYF. The CDR3 DNA follows: TGTGCCAGTAGTCTTTCGGCACTAAGGTATCAGTACTTC.

The chain links TRBV9 to TRBJ2-1; 7 nucleotides match TRBD2. The CDR3 length is 16 residues. Germline V gene data show CDR1 as SGDLS and CDR2 as YYNGEE. J lost 3 bases, V lost 3 bases, and 9 bases had no gene match. The CDR3 protein is CASSERSGTNYNEQFF. The CDR3 DNA sequence: TGTGCCAGCAGCGAACGCTCCGGGACTAACTACAATGAGCAGTTCTTC. The whole variable domain, filled in from reference TRBV9 and TRBJ2-1, reads DSGVTQTPKHLITATGQRVTLRCSPRSGDLSVYWYQQSLDQGLQFLIQYYNGEERAKGNILERFSAQQFPDLHSELNLSSLELGDSALYFCASSERSGTNYNEQFFGPGTRLTVL.

This clonotype was seen a handful of times. The gene calls are TRBV18 and TRBJ2-5, with D perhaps matching TRBD1 or TRBD2 (5 bases each). V lost 1 base and J 2 bases, leaving 11 bases between the germline ends. The CDR3 consists of 15 residues. Germline-derived CDR1 and CDR2 are KGHSH and LQKENI. The CDR3 DNA is TGTGCCAGCTCACCACTCCGGGACCTTCAAGAGACCCAGTACTTC. This gives the protein CASSPLRDLQETQYF.

The chain couples TRBV29-1 to TRBJ2-7; 8 bases align to TRBD1. With 3 bases clipped from V and 4 bases from J, the junction kept 5 bases outside the gene matches. This CDR3 has 13 residues. CDR1 and CDR2 from the germline V gene are SQVTM and ANQGSEA. The CDR3 DNA is TGCAGCGTTGACCCAGGGGGCGGGTACGAGCAGTACTTC. Residues: CSVDPGGGYEQYF.

In its sample, this clonotype was seen a few times. V is TRBV7-9 and J is TRBJ2-3; 16 bases agree with TRBD2. V lost 5 bases and J lost 6; bases outside the gene matches: 5. Germline CDR1 is SEHNR and CDR2 is FQNEAQ (reference sequence). The CDR3 is 16 residues long. Here the CDR3 reads CASSVPGLAGGDTQYF. In nucleotides, the CDR3 is TGTGCCAGCAGCGTCCCGGGACTAGCGGGGGGGGATACGCAGTATTTT.

The chain uses TRBV25-1 and TRBJ1-6, with D uncertain. The V gene lost 1 base and the J gene lost 9 bases, with 7 bases spanning the gap. The CDR3 has 13 residues. Germline CDR1 MGHDK, CDR2 SYGVNS. CDR3 coding DNA: TGTGCCAGCAGTGAATCCCCAGGTTCACCCCTCCACTTT. Translating it yields CASSESPGSPLHF.

This clonotype was seen only a few times. The genes are TRBV5-1 and TRBJ2-1; possibly TRBD1 or TRBD2 for D (5 bases each). Between the trimmed V and J ends, which lost 7 bases and 0 bases, there was a span of 17 bases. In germline, CDR1 is SGHRS, CDR2 YFSETQ. CDR3 length equals 16 residues. In nucleotides, the CDR3 is TGCGCCAGCTACATCGGGGCTCTAGGCTCCTACAATGAGCAGTTCTTC. Its translation is CASYIGALGSYNEQFF. The variable domain in full, with the rest retrieved from reference TRBV5-1 and TRBJ2-1, is KAGVTQTPRYLIKTRGQQVTLSCSPISGHRSVSWYQQTPGQGLQFLFEYFSETQRNKGNFPGRFSGRQFSNSRSEMNVSTLELGDSALYLCASYIGALGSYNEQFFGPGTRLTVL.

V and J are TRBV12-3 or TRBV12-4 and TRBJ2-1, with 10 nucleotides matching TRBD1. V lost 5 bases to trimming and J lost 3 bases; unmatched junction nucleotides: 7. CDR3 length equals 16 residues. The CDR3 is CASSTRRTGGYNEQFF. CDR3 nucleotide sequence: TGTGCCAGCAGTACTAGGCGGACAGGGGGCTACAATGAGCAGTTCTTC.

This clonotype was seen only a few times. V usage is TRBV24-1 and J usage is TRBJ1-2; unclear D gene. The germline gives CDR1 KGHDR, CDR2 SFDVKD. Trimming left V 4 bases short and J 2 bases short, with 7 bases between. This CDR3 has 13 amino acids. CDR3 sequence: CATSETRNYGYTF. The CDR3 bases are TGTGCCACCAGTGAAACCAGAAACTATGGCTACACCTTC.

The chain is built from TRBV10-3 and TRBJ1-2, with D possibly matching TRBD1 (6 bases). V was pared by 3 bases and J by 8 bases, with 16 bases between. The CDR3 has 14 residues. In germline, CDR1 is ENHRY, CDR2 SYGVKD. The CDR3 DNA follows: TGTGCCATCAGTGAAAACCGGGACAACCGGGGCTACACCTTC. Its protein product is CAISENRDNRGYTF.

As regards this clonotype: At one end, the junction sequence differs from germline, possibly due to a read error. This chain uses TRBV5-1 with TRBJ1-2, with D perhaps TRBD1 (5 bases). Germline CDR1 SGHRS, CDR2 YFSETQ. The CDR3 sequence is 15 residues long. CDR3 DNA: TGCGCCAGCAGGTTGGGGGTGCAGGTCTCGAATGGCTACACCTTC. Residues: CASRLGVQVSNGYTF.

The chain combines TRBV12-3 or TRBV12-4 with TRBJ2-3; 11 nucleotides agree with TRBD1. This CDR3 comprises 14 residues. The V gene end was trimmed by 6 bases and the J gene end by 5 bases; junction bases not matched to a gene: 4. The CDR3 reads CASRGQGVEDTQYF. The CDR3 bases are TGTGCCAGCAGGGGACAGGGGGTAGAAGATACGCAGTATTTT.

This clonotype was counted a few times. V is TRBV5-1 and J is TRBJ1-6; TRBD1 might be the D (6 bases). Between the trimmed V and J ends, which lost 4 bases and 4 bases, there was a span of 15 bases. The CDR3 runs to 16 residues. Germline loops: CDR1 SGHRS, CDR2 YFSETQ. CDR3: CASSLVGAVYNSPLHF. CDR3 in DNA: TGCGCCAGCAGCCTGGTGGGGGCGGTTTATAATTCACCCCTCCACTTT.

The chain has TRBV5-1 and TRBJ2-7; tentative D call: TRBD2 (7 bases). This CDR3 region has 13 residues. Per the germline V gene, CDR1 is SGHRS and CDR2 is YFSETQ. V was pared by 4 bases and J by 7 bases, with 15 bases between. The CDR3 coding sequence is TGCGCCAGCAGCGAAGGGGGAGGGAGTGAGCAGTACTTC. It translates to CASSEGGGSEQYF.

The chain employs TRBV7-2 and TRBJ2-3; either TRBD1 or TRBD2 may supply D (5 bases each). CDR3 length: 16 residues. Trimming took off 5 bases at V and 1 base at J, with 16 bases between the two ends. Germline values: CDR1 SGHTA, CDR2 FQGNSA. The CDR3: CASSPVRGGGTDTQYF. The CDR3 nucleotides read TGTGCCAGCAGCCCCGTCCGGGGCGGAGGCACAGATACGCAGTATTTT.

In this sample, this clonotype turned up a few times. The rearrangement links TRBV7-8 to TRBJ1-4; D unresolved. Trimming removed 3 bases at V and 5 bases at J, with 13 bases between. The germline V gene has CDR1 SGHVS and CDR2 FQNEAQ. This CDR3 is 15 amino acids long. The CDR3 region is CASSLWREANEKLFF. The CDR3 bases are TGTGCCAGCAGCTTGTGGCGAGAGGCGAATGAAAAACTGTTTTTT.

This clonotype has a count of ten or more. This rearrangement joins TRBV7-9 to TRBJ1-5; 7 positions agree with TRBD1. The V gene end was trimmed by 5 bases and the J gene end by 7 bases; junction bases not matched to a gene: 5. Germline V gives CDR1 SEHNR, CDR2 FQNEAQ (reference sequence). The CDR3 totals 13 residues. The chain's CDR3 is CASSPTGVQPQHF. The CDR3 DNA is TGTGCCAGCAGCCCAACAGGGGTCCAGCCCCAGCATTTT.